A single sample gave rise to the 26 T cell receptor beta chains below, sequenced in a study of T cells after yellow fever vaccination (dated by TCRdb to the late 2010s). Read against the paper, the sample's treatment or condition label means: live attenuated yellow fever vaccine strain. Library preparation employed 5' RACE. Instrument on record: Illumina HiSeq 2500. The public sequencing data were trimmed at Q25 with fastp and processed into clonotypes with MiXCR by TCRdb, which kept only in-frame beta chains. Under each unique CDR3 protein, matching rows form one entry showing the most common genes and DNA. This sample gives roughly 300,000 distinct CDR3 sequences in total; roughly 8.6% of them show up just once. The ten largest clones take up approximately 15% of the sample. The sequencing here drew on PBMCs, taken 35 to 50 days after the first yellow fever vaccination. These receptors were collected from a man aged 18 to 30 who received the YFV17D yellow fever vaccine.

This clonotype was counted between two and nine times. This chain joins TRBV25-1 and TRBJ1-4; D unclear. CDR3 size: 14 residues. V was clipped by 6 bases and J by 4 bases, with 12 bases between them. The germline V gene encodes CDR1 MGHDK and CDR2 SYGVNS. The DNA for the CDR3 is TGTGCCAGCAGCGACGCAGGAAATAATGAAAAACTGTTTTTT. Protein: CASSDAGNNEKLFF. Using reference TRBV25-1 and TRBJ1-4 for the parts outside the CDR3, the full variable domain is EADIYQTPRYLVIGTGKKITLECSQTMGHDKMYWYQQDPGMELHLIHYSYGVNSTEKGDLSSESTVSRIRTEHFPLTLESARPSHTSQYLCASSDAGNNEKLFFGSGTQLSVL.

This clonotype was observed a few times. This chain connects TRBV20-1 to TRBJ1-2; possibly TRBD1 for D (5 bases). The CDR3 runs 15 residues. The germline V and J ends were trimmed by 6 bases and 6 bases, with 23 bases remaining between them. Germline V gene lookup returns CDR1 DFQATT and CDR2 SNEGSKA (reference sequence). The chain's CDR3 is CSATPDGVRGDGYTF. The DNA for the CDR3 is TGCAGTGCCACACCGGACGGTGTAAGGGGCGATGGCTACACCTTC.

V gene TRBV7-3 combines with J gene TRBJ2-5; D gene unclear. CDR1 and CDR2 from the germline V gene are SGHTA and FQGTGA. The CDR3 runs to 13 residues. Trimming took 3 bases from V and 4 from J, leaving 9 bases between them. The CDR3 coding sequence is TGTGCCAGCAGCTTCGGCAGTCGAGAGACCCAGTACTTC. Translation: CASSFGSRETQYF.

This clonotype appeared many times. V gene TRBV7-6 combines with J gene TRBJ2-5; tentatively, D is TRBD2 (5 bases). V was clipped by 1 base and J by 4 bases, with 7 bases between them. The CDR3 sequence is 13 residues long. Per the germline V gene, CDR1 is SGHVS and CDR2 is FNYEAQ. DNA of the CDR3: TGTGCCAGCAGCTTAGTTGGGAGAGAGACCCAGTACTTC. Translation gives CASSLVGRETQYF.

This clonotype was seen a handful of times. V and J are TRBV5-4 and TRBJ1-1; 8 positions match TRBD1. The CDR3 has 13 amino acids. CDR1 SGHNT and CDR2 YYREEE come from the germline V gene (reference sequence). Trimming at V came to 4 bases and at J to 8 bases, leaving 7 bases not matched to a gene. The CDR3 nucleotides are TGTGCCAGCAGCCGACCGGACAGGGTCGAAGCTTTCTTT. This encodes CASSRPDRVEAFF.

This clonotype has only a few counts. The chain carries TRBV19 and TRBJ2-5; maybe TRBD2 (5 bases). Trimming removed 5 bases at V and 1 base at J, with 8 bases between. Germline values: CDR1 LNHDA, CDR2 SQIVND (reference sequence). The length of the CDR3 is 13 residues. The CDR3 DNA is TGTGCCAGTAGTGGACTTATCCAAGAGACCCAGTACTTC. It specifies CASSGLIQETQYF.

Only a few counts were recorded for this clonotype. This rearrangement joins TRBV28 to TRBJ2-6; D call uncertain. Germline CDR1 MDHEN, CDR2 SYDVKM. This CDR3 has 15 residues. Trimming took off 3 bases at V and 1 base at J, with 7 bases between the two ends. The CDR3 DNA reads as TGTGCCAGCAGTTTTGGAGTTTCTGGGGCCAACGTCCTGACTTTC. Encoded protein: CASSFGVSGANVLTF. Full variable domain (remainder filled in from reference TRBV28 and TRBJ2-6): DVKVTQSSRYLVKRTGEKVFLECVQDMDHENMFWYRQDPGLGLRLIYFSYDVKMKEKGDIPEGYSVSREKKERFSLILESASTNQTSMYLCASSFGVSGANVLTFGAGSRLTVL.

This clonotype showed up just a few times. The CDR3 nucleotides are TGTGCCAGCAGCTTAATGGCCGCCTCAGGCAATGAGCAGTTCTTC. It yields the protein CASSLMAASGNEQFF. The chain uses TRBV7-3 and TRBJ2-1, with D unresolved. V lost 1 base and J lost 6, with 13 bases in between. From germline, CDR1 is SGHTA and CDR2 FQGTGA. The CDR3 sequence is 15 residues long.

The chain combines TRBV5-4 with TRBJ1-6; D is unresolved. The V end lost 2 bases, the J end lost 14 bases, and 20 bases lay between the germline ends. CDR3 size: 15 residues. Germline CDR1 and CDR2: SGHNT and YYREEE (reference sequence). CDR3 amino acids: CASSFEAGDPVTLHF. For the CDR3, the DNA is TGTGCCAGCAGCTTCGAGGCGGGTGACCCCGTAACCCTCCACTTT.

This clonotype was seen more than once but under ten times. The chain has TRBV4-1 and TRBJ2-3; TRBD2 might be the D (5 bases). This CDR3 has 13 residues. Germline V gene data show CDR1 as MGHRA and CDR2 as YSYEKL. V was clipped by 3 bases and J by 9 bases, with 13 bases between them. The CDR3 spells CASSQVVRATQYF. CDR3 in DNA: TGCGCCAGCAGCCAGGTCGTGAGGGCCACGCAGTATTTT.

This clonotype was recorded at least ten times. The chain carries TRBV7-9 and TRBJ2-5, with D possibly being TRBD1 (5 bases). CDR1 SEHNR and CDR2 FQNEAQ come from the germline V gene (reference sequence). The V gene lost 2 bases and the J gene lost 5 bases, with 15 bases spanning the gap. This CDR3 spans 15 amino acids. CDR3 bases: TGTGCCAGCAGCTTACGTGGCGGCCCAGGGGAGACCCAGTACTTC. This translates into CASSLRGGPGETQYF.

This clonotype has at least ten counts. V usage is TRBV7-9 and J usage is TRBJ2-5; TRBD1 matches 10 bases. In germline, CDR1 is SEHNR, CDR2 FQNEAQ (reference sequence). The CDR3 runs 15 residues. The V and J ends lost 5 bases and 3 bases, in that order; junction bases with no gene match: 6. In nucleotides, the CDR3 is TGTGCCAGCAGCCCGACAGGGGGCCGTAAAGAGACCCAGTACTTC. Residues: CASSPTGGRKETQYF. The full variable domain, with the rest looked up from reference TRBV7-9 and TRBJ2-5, is DTGVSQNPRHKITKRGQNVTFRCDPISEHNRLYWYRQTLGQGPEFLTYFQNEAQLEKSRLLSDRFSAERPKGSFSTLEIQRTEQGDSAMYLCASSPTGGRKETQYFGPGTRLLVL.

In this sample, this clonotype turned up a few times. This chain joins TRBV20-1 and TRBJ1-3, with D possibly matching TRBD1 (5 bases). The CDR3 sequence is 18 residues long. CDR1 is DFQATT, CDR2 SNEGSKA, per germline (reference sequence). Trimming took off 0 bases at V and 4 bases at J, with 22 bases between the two ends. The CDR3 protein is CSARDSGRGSAAGNTIYF. The CDR3 nucleotides read TGCAGTGCTAGAGATAGCGGCCGGGGCAGCGCAGCGGGAAACACCATATATTTT.

The chain uses TRBV20-1 and TRBJ1-2; a weak D match, TRBD1 (6 bases). In germline, CDR1 is DFQATT, CDR2 SNEGSKA (reference sequence). This CDR3 region has 10 residues. CDR3 region: CWTRGFGYTF. DNA of the CDR3: TGCTGGACCAGGGGTTTTGGCTACACCTTC.

The V gene is TRBV4-3, the J gene TRBJ1-2; 8 bases match TRBD1. Germline CDR1 LGHNA, CDR2 YSLEER. Losses at the gene ends were 1 base for V and 4 bases for J; bases not matched to a gene: 5. The CDR3 totals 15 residues. The CDR3 bases are TGCGCCAGCAGCCAAGCGGGACAGGAGATCTATGGCTACACCTTC. It is translated as CASSQAGQEIYGYTF.

This chain joins TRBV7-6 and TRBJ2-5, with TRBD2 identical over 9 bases. Germline V CDR1 and CDR2: SGHVS, FNYEAQ. V was clipped by 2 bases and J by 7 bases; unmatched bases: 14. The CDR3 has 17 amino acids. CDR3 nucleotides: TGTGCCAGCAGCTTAATGGATAGCGGGGGCCTCGGAGGGACCCAGTACTTC. Its translation: CASSLMDSGGLGGTQYF.

This clonotype showed up just a few times. This sequence joins TRBV5-1 and TRBJ2-1; 8 bases map to TRBD2. This CDR3 contains 15 residues. Looked up from germline, CDR1 is SGHRS and CDR2 is YFSETQ. Trimming took 1 base from V and 5 from J; bases not matched to a gene: 5. CDR3 sequence (DNA): TGCGCCAGCAGCTTGTTAGCGGGGACAAACAATGAGCAGTTCTTC. Protein sequence: CASSLLAGTNNEQFF.

V gene TRBV7-2 combines with J gene TRBJ1-2; tentative D call: TRBD1 (5 bases). With 1 base removed from V and 5 bases from J, the gap between germline ends came to 14 bases. CDR1 and CDR2 (germline): SGHTA, FQGNSA. The CDR3 has 15 residues. CDR3 bases: TGTGCCAGCAGCTTAGAAACGGGCAGGGTTTATGGCTACACCTTC. Residues: CASSLETGRVYGYTF.

This clonotype was seen more than once but under ten times. The CDR3 region has the DNA TGTGCCAGCAGCGAAAAGCGACAGGAACCCTACGAGCAGTACGTC. This codes for CASSEKRQEPYEQYV. The chain combines TRBV7-8 with TRBJ2-7, with D possibly being TRBD1 (6 bases). V lost 5 bases, J lost 2 bases, and 16 bases lay in between. Germline V gives CDR1 SGHVS, CDR2 FQNEAQ. The CDR3 spans 15 residues.

This clonotype was observed at least ten times. V and J are TRBV6-1 and TRBJ2-3; tentative D call: TRBD1 (6 bases). Germline lookup yields CDR1 MNHNS and CDR2 SASEGT. The CDR3 loop spans 16 amino acids. With 5 bases removed from V and 1 base from J, the gap between germline ends came to 16 bases. The CDR3 protein is CASSLGHQGGTDTQYF. CDR3 DNA: TGTGCCAGCAGTCTGGGACACCAAGGAGGCACAGATACGCAGTATTTT.

The rearrangement uses TRBV4-2 and TRBJ2-3, with D maybe TRBD1 (6 bases). Trimming pared 0 bases from V and 4 bases from J, leaving 8 bases between. The CDR3 contains 14 residues. CDR1 and CDR2 (germline): LGHNA, YNFKEQ. CDR3 in amino acids: CASSQDTGPDTQYF. The DNA for the CDR3 is TGTGCCAGCAGCCAAGATACAGGGCCAGATACGCAGTATTTT.

The V call is TRBV29-1, the J call TRBJ1-1; 7 bases fit TRBD1. CDR3 length equals 17 residues. Per germline, CDR1 SQVTM and CDR2 ANQGSEA. The V segment lost 8 bases and the J segment 0 bases; nucleotides outside the gene matches: 18. CDR3 residues: CSSRGGRDIPMNTEAFF. CDR3 DNA sequence: TGCAGCAGTCGAGGGGGCAGGGACATACCCATGAACACTGAAGCTTTCTTT.

V gene TRBV6-2 or TRBV6-3 combines with J gene TRBJ2-1; 7 bases agree with TRBD2. CDR1 is MNHEY and CDR2 is SVGEGT in the germline V gene. V trimming: 0 bases; J trimming: 8 bases; junction bases outside the gene matches: 7. The CDR3 sequence is 15 residues long. CDR3 coding DNA: TGTGCCAGCAGTTACTCGCCAAATGGGGGGGATGAGCAGTTCTTC. Amino acids: CASSYSPNGGDEQFF.

This clonotype was counted between two and nine times. The CDR3 nucleotides read TGTGCCAGCAGCTTTTTAGGGGGGTTAGAAGAGACCCAGTACTTC. This translates into CASSFLGGLEETQYF. This rearrangement joins TRBV7-3 to TRBJ2-5; D tentatively reads TRBD1 or TRBD2 (6 bases each). The V end was cut by 3 bases, the J end by 3 bases, with 14 bases between. Germline V gives CDR1 SGHTA, CDR2 FQGTGA. This CDR3 has 15 residues.

This clonotype was observed a handful of times. The rearrangement links TRBV5-6 to TRBJ2-5; D not resolved. Trimming removed 0 bases from V and 4 bases from J, with 13 bases in between. The germline V gene encodes CDR1 SGHDT and CDR2 YYEEEE. This CDR3 contains 15 residues. The CDR3 loop reads CASSLVKSDGETQYF. The CDR3 nucleotides read TGTGCCAGCAGCTTGGTTAAAAGCGACGGAGAGACCCAGTACTTC.

This clonotype showed up many times. This chain links TRBV12-3 or TRBV12-4 with TRBJ1-2; D gene uncertain. This CDR3 has 11 amino acids. The V end lost 5 bases, the J end lost 7 bases, and 8 bases lay between the germline ends. In DNA, the CDR3 is TGTGCCAGCAGTCGGCGTCGTGGCTACACCTTC. Translating gives CASSRRRGYTF.